The source of this T cell receptor (beta chain) is a study of blood T cells in healthy people across ages (dated by TCRdb to between 2014 and 2016). Turning to the overall study: Template switching captured roughly one uniquely barcoded TCR beta cDNA molecule per two T cells in model experiments. Age-related changes in TCR beta repertoire diversity were measured in the study by deep sequencing normalized with unique cDNA molecular identifiers. The donors were split into four age groups: young (average around 16 years), middle-aged (39), aged (roughly 60) and long-lived (over 75). To avoid experimental bias, donors of different ages were randomly spread across the sequencing lanes. For two donors (one aged 18 to 30 and one aged 80 or older), the study analyzed two additional independent replicas of 1 million unique cDNA reads from the same blood draw.

Study-wide conclusions, independent of this receptor: Total diversity estimates from one million sequenced T cells were considered lower bounds and underestimates. Donor CMV infection status was unknown, potentially confounding age-related changes in expanded clonotypes. There was a strong correlation between observed TCR beta diversity and the percentage of naive T cells measured by flow cytometry. As age increased, observed TCR beta diversity per million T cells dropped in a roughly linear way, and a significant reduction was already evident by age about 40. Compared with the aged group, the long-lived group had more naive CD4+ T cells, fewer expanded clones and increased TCR diversity, suggesting age selection. Since profiling was done on bulk unsorted PBMCs, naive and antigen-experienced compartments could not be conclusively compared.

In regard to this clonotype: Its recognized antigen is unknown. Per-base quality was not reported, and no clone a single base away is much larger than it.

From its cysteine to its phenylalanine, the CDR3 spans 16 amino acids. Kept here is only the CDR3 DNA, which spans 48 bases and is read in frame from base 1. The library was produced with 5' RACE. Sequencing relied on an Illumina HiSeq 2500. The second PCR ran for roughly 7 to 11 cycles and used a J-beta primer mix along with a sample-barcoded 5' primer. A template-switch 5' adaptor carrying 12 random nucleotides introduced a unique molecular identifier onto each TCR beta cDNA molecule. At least 2.5 million CDR3-containing paired-end reads were obtained from each sample. All of the RNA was converted into first-strand cDNA using the Mint cDNA synthesis kit, with a TRBC-specific oligonucleotide serving as the primer. After uracil-DNA glycosylase treatment, a first 18-cycle PCR used universal primers M1SS and BC2_uni_R on all cDNA. The paper's processing steps were these. Normalization of each sample was performed by random selection of 1 million high-quality reads, each carrying a distinct molecular identifier. Instead of being binned into consensus sequences, reads with shared molecular identifiers were discarded. MiTCR, with a Q25 quality threshold and the strictest error-elimination algorithm, was used for CDR3 identification, clonotype clustering and error correction. A nonparametric unseen species model with Euler transformation was used to estimate lower-bound total TCR beta diversity. Through fastp at Q25 and MiXCR, TCRdb rebuilt clones from the public reads, retaining in-frame beta chains. Entries are consolidated by CDR3 protein sequence, retaining the most common genes and DNA. Here the V and J calls rest on TCRdb's processing, not on the authors' analysis. This sample lists hundreds of thousands of distinct CDR3 sequences; about 54% were detected once. The ten largest clonotypes hold about two fifths of the sample.

The donors were a few dozen Caucasian individuals from Russia, aged roughly 6 to 100 years, who were systemically healthy. Each donor gave about 11 milliliters of peripheral blood, drawn into EDTA-treated Vacutainer tubes. Ficoll-Paque density-gradient centrifugation was used to isolate PBMCs, with at least 6.5 million per sample. Trizol reagent was used to extract total RNA from PBMCs, with at least 5.5 micrograms per sample. Naive CD45RAhigh/CD27high T cell percentages were measured by flow cytometry on a PBMC aliquot from every donor. The sample was blood. Recombination joined TRBV21-1 with TRBJ1-1; the table's TRBD1 call for D was not verified on the DNA. TRBV21-1 is termed a pseudogene. The clonotype was recovered from a man aged 55 to 70 in good health. CDR3 loop: CASSLHRGRRDTEAFF. At the DNA level, the sequence is TGTGCCAGCAGCCTACACAGGGGGCGGAGGGACACTGAAGCTTTCTTT.